This T cell receptor (beta chain) was profiled in a study of T cells in Graves' hyperthyroidism and ophthalmopathy. Comment on this clonotype: Its antigen is undetermined.

The CDR3 contains 13 residues. V was clipped by 4 bases and J by 1 base, with 8 bases between them. CDR1 SGHNT and CDR2 YYREEE come from the germline V gene (reference sequence). Study-wide results and limits: Most clonotypes expanded in thyroid above 0.001 were likewise present in blood.

Amplification targeted TCR beta CDR3 regions from RNA transcripts. When the TCR CDR3 underwent first-round RT-PCR, the HTBI primer set was used. TCRdb itself ran the multiplex PCR reads through MiXCR, one entry per CDR3 protein. Of 35,000 to 45,000 distinct CDR3 sequences in the sample, 49% were seen once. The V gene is TRBV5-4, the J gene TRBJ1-1, with D possibly being TRBD1 (6 bases). Sequencing input: blood. The sequence derives from a woman in her fifties or sixties with Graves' hyperthyroidism that later progressed to Graves' ophthalmopathy. CDR3: CASSEQGNTEAFF. Here the CDR3 DNA reads TGTGCCAGCAGCGAACAGGGGAACACTGAAGCTTTCTTT.